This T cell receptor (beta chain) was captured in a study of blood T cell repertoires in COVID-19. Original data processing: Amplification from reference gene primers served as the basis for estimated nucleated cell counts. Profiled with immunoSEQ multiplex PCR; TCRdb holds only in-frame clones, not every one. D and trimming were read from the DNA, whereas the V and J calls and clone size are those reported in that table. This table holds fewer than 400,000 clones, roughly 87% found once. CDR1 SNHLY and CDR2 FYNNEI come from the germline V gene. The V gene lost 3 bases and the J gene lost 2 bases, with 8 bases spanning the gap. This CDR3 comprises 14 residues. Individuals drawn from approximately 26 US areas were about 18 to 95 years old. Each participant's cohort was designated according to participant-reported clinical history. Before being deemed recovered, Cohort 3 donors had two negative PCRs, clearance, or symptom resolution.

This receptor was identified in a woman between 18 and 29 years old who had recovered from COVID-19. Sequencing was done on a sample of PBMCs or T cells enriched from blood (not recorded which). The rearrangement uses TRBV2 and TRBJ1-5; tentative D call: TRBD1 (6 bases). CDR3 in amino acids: CASSEGGRNQPQHF. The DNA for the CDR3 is TGTGCCAGCAGTGAGGGGGGGCGCAATCAGCCCCAGCATTTT.